The 10 T cell receptor beta chains below were found in one sample sequenced in a study of cytotoxic CD8 clonotypes in ibrutinib-treated CLL. Libraries were prepared by immunoSEQ multiplex PCR; TCRdb keeps only in-frame clonotypes and omits some of them. Of about 35,000 clones detected, approximately 45% appear once; the ten largest clones hold approximately 20%. The material was PBMCs, obtained before ibrutinib treatment. Every receptor here comes from a human donor with chronic lymphocytic leukemia.

The rearrangement links TRBV9 to TRBJ2-3, with D hard to call. The CDR3 extends over 12 amino acids. CDR1 SGDLS and CDR2 YYNGEE come from the germline V gene. V was cut by 6 bases and J by 4 bases, with 9 bases left in between. In DNA, the CDR3 is TGTGCCAGCACACCGGTTTCAGATACGCAGTATTTT. Protein sequence: CASTPVSDTQYF.

The J gene is TRBJ1-2, the V gene TRBV6-4; tentative D call: TRBD1 (5 bases). This CDR3 has 13 residues. Trimming took off 0 bases at V and 8 bases at J, with 10 bases between the two ends. CDR1 and CDR2 from the germline V gene are MRHNA and SNTAGT. The CDR3 reads CASSDSQGGGYTF. The CDR3 coding sequence is TGTGCCAGCAGTGACTCCCAGGGAGGGGGCTACACCTTC.

The chain has TRBV6-1 and TRBJ2-5; 7 nucleotides agree with TRBD2. Germline values: CDR1 MNHNS, CDR2 SASEGT. With 2 bases clipped from V and 7 bases from J, the junction kept 16 bases outside the gene matches. This CDR3 contains 17 residues. The CDR3 loop reads CASSEIRVLAVFWTQYF. The DNA of the CDR3 is TGTGCCAGCAGTGAAATTCGGGTCCTAGCGGTGTTTTGGACCCAGTACTTC.

This clone showed up many times. CDR3 DNA: TGTGCCAGCAGTCGATCAGGGGCGTATGGCTACACCTTC. Translated, it gives CASSRSGAYGYTF. This chain joins TRBV27 and TRBJ1-2; tentatively, D is TRBD1 (6 bases). The V gene lost 5 bases and the J gene lost 5 bases, with 12 bases spanning the gap. This CDR3 contains 13 residues. The V gene's germline CDR1 is MNHEY and CDR2 SMNVEV (reference sequence).

This clone was detected a few times. This chain connects TRBV2 to TRBJ2-1; unclear D gene. CDR1 is SNHLY, CDR2 FYNNEI, per germline. The CDR3 is made up of 14 amino acids. V was trimmed by 4 bases and J by 6 bases, leaving 13 bases between them. In DNA form, the CDR3 reads TGTGCCAGCAGTGGGGGTCGGACCCTCAATGAGCAGTTCTTC. The encoded protein is CASSGGRTLNEQFF.

CDR3: CASSGQGLQGNEQFF. Here the CDR3 DNA reads TGTGCCAGCAGTGGACAGGGTCTTCAAGGCAATGAGCAGTTCTTC. V usage is TRBV6-1 and J usage is TRBJ2-1; 7 positions match TRBD1. The CDR3 contains 15 residues. Germline assignment: CDR1 MNHNS and CDR2 SASEGT. V dropped 4 bases and J dropped 6; count of bases not matched to a gene: 9.

A word on this clone: This same CDR3 is encoded by further DNA sequences in the sample. J is TRBJ1-5 and V is TRBV9; D remains unclear. This CDR3 has 14 amino acids. Germline V CDR1 and CDR2: SGDLS, YYNGEE. Trimming pared 0 bases from V and 4 bases from J, leaving 8 bases between. Here the CDR3 reads CASSVGLGNQPQHF. The CDR3 DNA follows: TGTGCCAGCAGCGTAGGTCTGGGAAATCAGCCCCAGCATTTT.

The chain is built from TRBV6-1 and TRBJ1-3; possible D gene TRBD1, 6 bases. The V and J ends lost 6 bases and 3 bases respectively, with 15 bases between them. CDR3 length: 15 residues. CDR1 MNHNS and CDR2 SASEGT come from the germline V gene. As DNA, the CDR3 is TGTGCCAGCAGGTCCGCAGGGGTTATTGGAAACACCATATATTTT. This translates into CASRSAGVIGNTIYF.

Written as DNA, the CDR3 is TGTGCTAGTGGTTTGGGAACAGACTACGAGCAGTACTTC. As protein: CASGLGTDYEQYF. The chain joins TRBV12-5 to TRBJ2-7; no definite D call. V was cut by 1 base and J by 3 bases, with 7 bases left in between. Germline loops: CDR1 LGHNT, CDR2 FRNRAP. The CDR3 has 13 residues.

This clone was picked up a small number of times. This rearrangement joins TRBV30 to TRBJ2-2; the match to TRBD2 covers 10 bases. V lost 3 bases and J lost 4; bases outside the gene matches: 5. The CDR3 extends over 15 amino acids. The germline V gene has CDR1 GTSNPN and CDR2 SVGIG (reference sequence). The CDR3: CAWRRASGGTGELFF. The CDR3 DNA reads TGTGCCTGGAGAAGGGCTAGCGGGGGCACCGGGGAGCTGTTTTTT.